These 26 T cell receptor beta chains originate from one sample sequenced in a study of Graves' ophthalmopathy and Graves' hyperthyroidism. CDR3 regions of TCR beta were amplified from RNA transcripts. Following a first-round RT-PCR that used HTBI primers, a second-round multiplex PCR was carried out. Via MiXCR, TCRdb re-called the multiplex PCR reads, giving one row per CDR3 protein. Found here are hundreds of thousands of distinct CDR3 sequences, over 40% of them singletons; the top ten hold over 2.5%. Sequenced: peripheral blood. These receptors came from an adult man with Graves' ophthalmopathy.

This chain connects TRBV5-6 to TRBJ2-7, with 9 bases aligning to TRBD1. With 4 bases clipped from V and 5 bases from J, the junction kept 7 bases outside the gene matches. Germline V gene data show CDR1 as SGHDT and CDR2 as YYEEEE. This CDR3 has 14 amino acids. The CDR3 here is CASSQGQGTHEQYF. The CDR3 nucleotides are TGTGCCAGCAGCCAGGGACAGGGAACGCACGAGCAGTACTTC.

This chain joins TRBV11-1 and TRBJ1-1; TRBD1 aligns across 7 bases. The CDR3 contains 17 residues. V lost 7 bases, J lost 3 bases, and 17 bases stayed unmatched. The germline gives CDR1 SGHAT, CDR2 FQDESV (reference sequence). CDR3 region: CASNPIGEGTVDTEAFF. The CDR3 DNA reads TGTGCCAGCAACCCCATCGGGGAAGGGACAGTCGACACTGAAGCTTTCTTT.

In this sample, this clonotype turned up many times. This could be a read error, since a much larger clone is one nucleotide away. The chain combines TRBV7-3 with TRBJ1-1; no clear D. Trimming took 0 bases from V and 1 from J, leaving 3 bases between them. This CDR3 contains 13 residues. Germline V gives CDR1 SGHTA, CDR2 FQGTGA. CDR3 DNA sequence: TGTGCCAGCAGCTTAACCCAGAACACTGAAGCTTTCTTT. This codes for CASSLTQNTEAFF. Full variable domain (missing parts from reference TRBV7-3 and TRBJ1-1): GAGVSQTPSNKVTEKGKYVELRCDPISGHTALYWYRQSLGQGPEFLIYFQGTGAADDSGLPNDRFFAVRPEGSVSTLKIQRTERGDSAVYLCASSLTQNTEAFFGQGTRLTVV.

The V and J genes are TRBV11-2 and TRBJ1-1; D perhaps matches TRBD1 (5 bases). This CDR3 comprises 13 residues. Trimming removed 4 bases from V and 8 bases from J, with 14 bases in between. CDR1 is SGHAT, CDR2 FQNNGV, per germline. Written as DNA, the CDR3 is TGTGCCAGCAGCTCTATCGGGGCCAGAGAAGCTTTCTTT. This encodes CASSSIGAREAFF. The complete variable domain, with remaining parts taken from reference TRBV11-2 and TRBJ1-1, reads EAGVAQSPRYKIIEKRQSVAFWCNPISGHATLYWYQQILGQGPKLLIQFQNNGVVDDSQLPKDRFSAERLKGVDSTLKIQPAKLEDSAVYLCASSSIGAREAFFGQGTRLTVV.

This clonotype showed up many times. The rearrangement joins TRBV14 to TRBJ2-7; 9 nucleotides match TRBD1. Trimming at V came to 1 base and at J to 3 bases, leaving 4 bases not matched to a gene. The CDR3 extends over 15 amino acids. Germline CDR1 reads SGHDN; CDR2 reads FVKESK. The CDR3 region is CASSQGTGAFYEQYF. The CDR3 bases are TGTGCCAGCAGCCAAGGGACAGGGGCGTTCTACGAGCAGTACTTC.

Remarks on this clonotype: This may stem from a read error, because a much larger clone lies one nucleotide away. The chain combines TRBV7-2 with TRBJ2-5; D may be TRBD1 or TRBD2 (7 bases each). This CDR3 is built from 15 residues. Germline V gene data show CDR1 as SGHTA and CDR2 as FQGNSA. Trimming cost V 5 bases and J 3 bases, with 16 bases left between them. The chain's CDR3 is CASSAQGGGEETQYF. The CDR3 DNA reads TGTGCCAGCAGCGCCCAGGGGGGGGGAGAAGAGACCCAGTACTTC.

This clonotype showed up many times. The chain couples TRBV2 to TRBJ1-2; no definite D call. CDR1 and CDR2 (germline): SNHLY, FYNNEI. The ends were cut back, 2 bases at V and 3 bases at J, with 7 bases in the middle. This CDR3 contains 13 residues. The CDR3 loop reads CASSERTDYGYTF. As DNA, the CDR3 is TGTGCCAGCAGTGAACGGACTGACTATGGCTACACCTTC.

Remarks on this clonotype: Germline and junction disagree at one end, which may indicate a read error. The rearrangement links TRBV7-9 to TRBJ1-2; tentative D call: TRBD1 (6 bases). CDR3 length: 14 residues. From germline, CDR1 is SEHNR and CDR2 FQNEAQ (reference sequence). Here the CDR3 DNA reads TGTGCCAGCAGCTTGACCACTACAGGGAATGGCTGCACCTTC. It codes for CASSLTTTGNGCTF.

The rearrangement uses TRBV15 and TRBJ2-7, with no clear D. The CDR3 loop spans 13 amino acids. Deletions cut 6 bases from V and 3 bases from J, with 12 bases between. Germline lookup yields CDR1 LNHNV and CDR2 YYDKDF (reference sequence). CDR3 amino acids: CATSASLGYEQYF. CDR3 nucleotide sequence: TGTGCCACCAGTGCGAGTCTGGGCTACGAGCAGTACTTC. Using reference TRBV15 and TRBJ2-7 for the parts outside the CDR3, the full variable domain is DAMVIQNPRYQVTQFGKPVTLSCSQTLNHNVMYWYQQKSSQAPKLLFHYYDKDFNNEADTPDNFQSRRPNTSFCFLDIRSPGLGDTAMYLCATSASLGYEQYFGPGTRLTVT.

This clonotype was counted many times. The V and J genes are TRBV7-3 and TRBJ1-5; 12 bases agree with TRBD1. J gave up 3 bases and V 5 bases, and 14 bases lay outside the gene matches. This CDR3 has 19 amino acids. Germline V CDR1 and CDR2: SGHTA, FQGTGA. This CDR3 reads CASSPPTGTGGANNQPQHF. The CDR3 region has the DNA TGTGCCAGCAGCCCACCCACCGGGACAGGGGGCGCGAACAATCAGCCCCAGCATTTT.

Remarks on this clonotype: A much larger clone is a single base away; this may be a read error. V is TRBV5-5 and J is TRBJ1-4, with 7 nucleotides matching TRBD1. Looked up from germline, CDR1 is SGHKS and CDR2 is YYEKEE (reference sequence). This CDR3 comprises 14 residues. CDR3 protein: CAGSLYRGPEKLFF. DNA of the CDR3: TGTGCCGGCAGCCTCTACAGGGGACCCGAAAAACTGTTTTTT.

A note on this clonotype: The conserved closing phenylalanine or tryptophan is absent in this CDR3, likely reflecting a read error. The DNA is left out, because the CDR3 cannot be placed on it with certainty; the CDR3 is given as TCRdb lists it. The V and J genes are TRBV25-1 and TRBJ1-3. The CDR3 is 11 residues long, counting both termini. Germline assignment: CDR1 MGHDK and CDR2 SYGVNS. This CDR3 reads CASSGAGSTQV.

This clonotype has a count of ten or more. The chain joins TRBV2 to TRBJ2-5; D is ambiguous. The CDR3 spans 13 residues. Per germline, CDR1 SNHLY and CDR2 FYNNEI. The V end lost 7 bases, the J end lost 5 bases, and 14 bases lay between the germline ends. CDR3 loop: CASKDPPSETQYF. In DNA form, the CDR3 reads TGTGCCAGCAAGGACCCACCCAGTGAGACCCAGTACTTC.

This rearrangement joins TRBV19 to TRBJ1-5, with D possibly matching TRBD1 (5 bases). The CDR3 extends over 12 amino acids. The germline gives CDR1 LNHDA, CDR2 SQIVND (reference sequence). Trimming removed 3 bases at V and 12 bases at J, with 12 bases between. The CDR3 bases are TGTGCCAGTAGTATCCAAGACAGTTACCAGCATTTT. Translated: CASSIQDSYQHF.

This chain connects TRBV19 to TRBJ1-6; 10 nucleotides match TRBD1. Germline loops: CDR1 LNHDA, CDR2 SQIVND (reference sequence). Losses at the gene ends were 6 bases for V and 9 bases for J; bases not matched to a gene: 8. The CDR3 consists of 15 residues. The CDR3 region has the DNA TGTGCCAGTAGGGCGGGACAGGGGTTGCGTTCACCCCTCCACTTT. As protein: CASRAGQGLRSPLHF.

Many counts were recorded for this clonotype. The rearrangement links TRBV7-9 to TRBJ1-6, with 9 bases matching TRBD1. The CDR3 totals 14 residues. Germline V gene sequence: CDR1 SEHNR, CDR2 FQNEAQ (reference sequence). V was pared by 5 bases and J by 13 bases, with 9 bases of the junction left unmatched. CDR3 bases: TGTGCCAGCAGCCAGGGGACAGGGAAGTTTCCCCTCCACTTT. The encoded protein is CASSQGTGKFPLHF.

V is TRBV10-2 and J is TRBJ1-5, with 8 bases that match TRBD1. The germline gives CDR1 WSHSY, CDR2 SAAADI. CDR3 length equals 16 residues. V gave up 3 bases and J gave up 1 base; unmatched junction bases: 5. CDR3 in DNA: TGCGCCAGCAGTGACGACAGGGGACTAAGCAATCAGCCCCAGCATTTT. It is translated as CASSDDRGLSNQPQHF.

This chain joins TRBV20-1 and TRBJ2-6; 7 positions match TRBD1. This CDR3 is built from 14 residues. Germline CDR1 and CDR2: DFQATT and SNEGSKA (reference sequence). V gave up 2 bases and J gave up 7 bases; unmatched junction bases: 5. The CDR3 protein is CSARSRDRANVLTF. The CDR3 nucleotides are TGCAGTGCTAGAAGCCGGGACAGAGCCAACGTCCTGACTTTC.

The gene calls are TRBV15 and TRBJ2-5, with 9 bases matching TRBD1. Germline V lookup: CDR1 LNHNV, CDR2 YYDKDF (reference sequence). The CDR3 is made up of 16 amino acids. V lost 2 bases, J lost 2 bases, and 6 bases stayed unmatched. The CDR3 sequence is CATSRWTGAGQETQYF. In DNA, the CDR3 is TGTGCCACCAGCAGATGGACAGGGGCGGGACAAGAGACCCAGTACTTC.

The V gene is TRBV20-1, the J gene TRBJ2-5; TRBD2 might be the D (6 bases). With 1 base removed from V and 5 bases from J, the gap between germline ends came to 8 bases. From germline, CDR1 is DFQATT and CDR2 SNEGSKA (reference sequence). The CDR3 extends over 12 amino acids. CDR3 loop: CSARAGVETQYF. CDR3 nucleotides: TGCAGTGCTAGAGCGGGAGTCGAGACCCAGTACTTC.

This clonotype was counted at least ten times. This sequence joins TRBV7-2 and TRBJ1-4; the D gene is possibly TRBD1 (5 bases). The ends were cut back, 5 bases at V and 8 bases at J, with 12 bases in the middle. The CDR3 consists of 13 residues. Germline values: CDR1 SGHTA, CDR2 FQGNSA. The CDR3 DNA reads as TGTGCCAGCAGCACACGGGAGGGGGAAAAACTGTTTTTT. Residues: CASSTREGEKLFF.

The genes are TRBV12-3 or TRBV12-4 and TRBJ2-7; TRBD2 matches 15 bases. V lost 6 bases and J lost 11; bases outside the gene matches: 8. This CDR3 spans 14 amino acids. In DNA form, the CDR3 reads TGTGCCAGCAGACGTCGGACTAGCGGGAGGGGGAAGTACTTC. It is translated as CASRRRTSGRGKYF.

The chain has TRBV29-1 and TRBJ2-3; the D gene is possibly TRBD1 (5 bases). The germline gives CDR1 SQVTM, CDR2 ANQGSEA. This CDR3 is built from 13 residues. Between the trimmed V and J ends, which lost 3 bases and 4 bases, there was a span of 11 bases. CDR3 amino acids: CSVDREGPDTQYF. In DNA form, the CDR3 reads TGCAGCGTTGACAGGGAAGGCCCAGATACGCAGTATTTT.

This clonotype has at least ten counts. CDR3 coding DNA: TGTGCCAGCAGACACCCGGTGGGACAGCTTAATTCACCCCTCCACTTT. It yields the protein CASRHPVGQLNSPLHF. This chain connects TRBV12-3 or TRBV12-4 to TRBJ1-6; TRBD1 matches at 7 bases. The CDR3 extends over 16 amino acids. Trimming took 6 bases from V and 6 from J; bases not matched to a gene: 11.

A word on this clonotype: A much larger clone lies a single base off, so this may be a read error. This chain connects TRBV19 to TRBJ1-1, with 12 bases aligning to TRBD1. The CDR3 extends over 17 amino acids. Germline V gene lookup returns CDR1 LNHDA and CDR2 SQIVND (reference sequence). V lost 5 bases, J lost 5 bases, and 12 bases stayed unmatched. The CDR3 DNA is TGTGCCAGTAGTCTTCCGGGGACAGGGGGCGTCTTTACTGAAGCTTTCTTT. This codes for CASSLPGTGGVFTEAFF.

J is TRBJ1-4 and V is TRBV27; D is undetermined. Germline V gives CDR1 MNHEY, CDR2 SMNVEV (reference sequence). Trimming took off 8 bases at V and 3 bases at J, with 13 bases between the two ends. The length of the CDR3 is 14 residues. CDR3: CASARGWANEKLFF. The CDR3 bases are TGTGCCAGCGCAAGAGGCTGGGCTAATGAAAAACTGTTTTTT.